This T cell receptor (beta chain) was sequenced during a study of T-cell reconstitution after alpha-beta-depleted transplantation in children. Unique molecular identifiers were incorporated into the prepared TCRbeta library. TCRdb reprocessed the PCR reads via MiXCR and lists one record per CDR3 protein. The sample yields fewer than 550,000 distinct CDR3 sequences, 11% seen once. Overall study results and limits: When one year had passed after transplant, most T-cell counts and diversity came from newly produced T cells.

Many counts were recorded for this clonotype. Its specificity is not known. The specimen was PBMCs, mostly from graft donor cells, collected 180 days after TCRalphabeta/CD19-depleted stem cell transplant. This receptor was obtained from a female patient aged 2-10 years who had a stem cell transplant for aplastic anemia, so the T cells may come from the graft donor.

CDR3 region: CASSIGGRDTEAFF. In DNA form, the CDR3 reads TGTGCCAGCTCCATCGGGGGGCGCGACACTGAAGCTTTCTTT. The gene calls are TRBV7-3 and TRBJ1-1, with a weak D call TRBD1 (6 bases). Per the germline V gene, CDR1 is SGHTA and CDR2 is FQGTGA. The CDR3 extends over 14 amino acids. Trimming took off 8 bases at V and 3 bases at J, with 16 bases between the two ends.